This T cell receptor beta chain emerged from a study of human T cells and chemical hapten exposure. Study overall: Across samples, TCR yields varied, mostly owing to small differences in pooled library volumes.

Trimming took 2 bases from V and 5 from J, leaving 24 bases between them. Germline V gene lookup returns CDR1 MNHEY and CDR2 SVGAGI. The CDR3 runs 18 residues. This clonotype has at least ten counts. Indicated time point: healthy volunteer bleed at 6 weeks. Whole blood, unfractionated, served as the material for total RNA extraction. TCRdb reprocessed the RACE reads via MiXCR and lists one record per CDR3 protein. This table has 70,000 to 95,000 distinct CDR3 sequences, roughly 7.9% appearing once. This TCR derives from a female donor in good health. Some clones in this sample may be carry-over from other donors' samples. The sample taken for sequencing was whole blood. This chain connects TRBV6-5 to TRBJ1-2; a possible D gene is TRBD1 (5 bases). The CDR3 DNA is TGTGCCAGCAGTTACCGAGTTGGGACGGAACAAAAAATATATGGCTACACCTTC. Amino acids: CASSYRVGTEQKIYGYTF.